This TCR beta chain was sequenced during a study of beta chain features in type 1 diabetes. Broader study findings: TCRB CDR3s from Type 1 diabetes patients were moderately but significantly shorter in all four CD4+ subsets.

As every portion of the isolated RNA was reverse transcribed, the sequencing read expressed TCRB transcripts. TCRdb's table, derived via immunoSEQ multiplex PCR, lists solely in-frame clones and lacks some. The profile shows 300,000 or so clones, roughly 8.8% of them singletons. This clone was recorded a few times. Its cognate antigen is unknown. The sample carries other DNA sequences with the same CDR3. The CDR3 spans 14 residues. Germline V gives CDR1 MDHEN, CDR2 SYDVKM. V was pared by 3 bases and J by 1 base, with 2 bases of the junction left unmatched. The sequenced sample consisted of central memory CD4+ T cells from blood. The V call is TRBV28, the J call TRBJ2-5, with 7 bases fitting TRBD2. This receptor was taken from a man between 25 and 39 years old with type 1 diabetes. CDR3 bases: TGTGCCAGCAGTTTGACGGGGGGCCAAGAGACCCAGTACTTC. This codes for CASSLTGGQETQYF.